This T cell receptor (beta chain) was profiled in a study of blood T cell repertoires in COVID-19. Study information: The United States, Italy and Spain supplied acute and convalescent COVID-19 samples. In each case, the material was cDNA or gDNA derived from T cells, B-cell-depleted T cells, or PBMCs.

Source study methods: Reference gene primer amplification in the assay estimated nucleated cell counts. The repertoire was sequenced with immunoSEQ multiplex PCR; TCRdb's copy has only in-frame clones and lacks some. That table is the source of V, J and clone size, and D and trimming were worked out from the DNA. Of some 78,000 clones detected, 80% to 85% appear once; the ten largest clones hold 3% to 4%. The length of the CDR3 is 14 residues. V was cut by 2 bases and J by 2 bases, with 10 bases left in between. The germline V gene has CDR1 MNHEY and CDR2 SMNVEV (reference sequence). The sequence derives from a man aged 45 to 65 with acute or convalescent COVID-19. The gene calls are TRBV27 and TRBJ2-7, with D perhaps matching TRBD2 (6 bases). Sequenced: peripheral blood. The CDR3 bases are TGTGCCAGCAGTTTAGGGGGGTCCGCCTACGAGCAGTACTTC. Translation gives CASSLGGSAYEQYF.